The clone carrying this T cell receptor (beta chain) was seen a single time. Its antigen is undetermined. Produced via immunoSEQ multiplex PCR; TCRdb's table is partial and in-frame only. The table has approximately 140,000 clones, 85% to 95% seen once; the top ten hold approximately 3%. The data derive from a study of T cell responses to AZD1222 COVID-19 vaccine. V lost 7 bases and J 1 base, leaving 14 bases between the germline ends. Germline assignment: CDR1 MNHEY and CDR2 SMNVEV (reference sequence). The CDR3 covers 14 residues. Broader study findings: Seropositive status at baseline applied to only five to seven AZD1222 recipients. Close to half of spike-specific TCRs reportedly recognize unmutated variant regions. Among the donors, most were white British and more were female, and clonal diversity was possibly underestimated.

The receptor was derived from an adult in good health. The V call is TRBV27, the J call TRBJ2-7; possibly TRBD2 for D (5 bases). The specimen was peripheral blood, collected on day 0 of MenACWY control vaccination. The CDR3 reads CASNSVGGSYEQYF. The CDR3 nucleotides read TGTGCCAGCAACTCGGTCGGCGGGTCCTACGAGCAGTACTTC.